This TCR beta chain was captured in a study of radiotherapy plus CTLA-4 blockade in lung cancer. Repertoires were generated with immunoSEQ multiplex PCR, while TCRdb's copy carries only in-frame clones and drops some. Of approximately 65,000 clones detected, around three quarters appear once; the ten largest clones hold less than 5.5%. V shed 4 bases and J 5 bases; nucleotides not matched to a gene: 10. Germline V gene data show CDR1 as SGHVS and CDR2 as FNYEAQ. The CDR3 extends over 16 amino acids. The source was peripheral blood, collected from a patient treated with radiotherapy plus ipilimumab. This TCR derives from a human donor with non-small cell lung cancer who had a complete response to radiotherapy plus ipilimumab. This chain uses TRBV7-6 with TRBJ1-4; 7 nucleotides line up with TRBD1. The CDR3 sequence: CASSSAPTGQNEKLFF. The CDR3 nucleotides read TGTGCCAGCAGCTCCGCCCCGACAGGGCAGAATGAAAAACTGTTTTTT.